One and the same sample provided the 32 T cell receptor beta chains below, sequenced in a study of graft-versus-host responses after intestinal transplantation. Measured with immunoSEQ multiplex PCR; TCRdb has only the in-frame clones, and not every one. This table has just over 20,000 clones, 92% appearing once. The sequenced sample was PBMCs, obtained about 260 days after intestinal transplant. The source of these receptors is a human patient who received an intestinal transplant, so some T cells may come from the graft donor.

This chain links TRBV4-2 with TRBJ1-2; D is possibly TRBD1 (6 bases). This CDR3 contains 16 residues. CDR1 and CDR2 from the germline V gene are LGHNA and YNFKEQ. The ends were cut back, 1 base at V and 8 bases at J, with 20 bases in the middle. DNA of the CDR3: TGTGCCAGCAGCCAAGTGGGGGACATCCTTTTTTGGGGCTACACCTTC. Encoded protein: CASSQVGDILFWGYTF.

This clone was detected only once. The chain carries TRBV15 and TRBJ2-1; D tentatively fits TRBD1 or TRBD2 (5 bases each). Looked up from germline, CDR1 is LNHNV and CDR2 is YYDKDF (reference sequence). Deletions cut 9 bases from V and 7 bases from J, with 16 bases between. This CDR3 has 13 residues. The DNA of the CDR3 is TGTGCCACAGGGGTGGGAGTGTTAAATGAGCAGTTCTTC. It specifies CATGVGVLNEQFF. The entire variable domain, with the rest obtained from reference TRBV15 and TRBJ2-1, is as follows: DAMVIQNPRYQVTQFGKPVTLSCSQTLNHNVMYWYQQKSSQAPKLLFHYYDKDFNNEADTPDNFQSRRPNTSFCFLDIRSPGLGDTAMYLCATGVGVLNEQFFGPGTRLTVL.

Concerning this clone itself: With a far larger clone one base away, a read error is the likely cause. The chain joins TRBV5-1 to TRBJ2-7; 7 bases fit TRBD1. The J segment lost 2 bases and the V segment lost 0 bases, leaving 2 bases of the junction unmatched. Looked up from germline, CDR1 is SGHRS and CDR2 is YFSETQ. This CDR3 comprises 14 residues. DNA for the CDR3: TGCGCCAGCAGCTTGGTGACAGGGACCTACGAGCAGTACTTC. Protein sequence: CASSLVTGTYEQYF. Based on the CDR3 plus reference TRBV5-1 and TRBJ2-7, the full variable domain is KAGVTQTPRYLIKTRGQQVTLSCSPISGHRSVSWYQQTPGQGLQFLFEYFSETQRNKGNFPGRFSGRQFSNSRSEMNVSTLELGDSALYLCASSLVTGTYEQYFGPGTRLTVT.

The chain has TRBV30 and TRBJ2-1; no firm D call. The CDR3 is 11 amino acids. Per the germline V gene, CDR1 is GTSNPN and CDR2 is SVGIG (reference sequence). Trimming removed 2 bases at V and 9 bases at J, with 8 bases between. The CDR3 nucleotides read TGTGCCTGGAGTCTTTGGGCTGAGCAGTTCTTC. Protein: CAWSLWAEQFF.

The chain has TRBV28 and TRBJ1-1; 8 positions match TRBD1. The CDR3 extends over 15 amino acids. Germline loops: CDR1 MDHEN, CDR2 SYDVKM. With V trimmed by 2 bases and J by 1 base, 3 bases remained unmatched. This chain's CDR3 is CASSLVGQANTEAFF. In DNA, the CDR3 is TGTGCCAGCAGTTTAGTGGGACAGGCGAACACTGAAGCTTTCTTT.

This sequence joins TRBV6-1 and TRBJ1-1; no clear D gene. Looked up from germline, CDR1 is MNHNS and CDR2 is SASEGT. This CDR3 is built from 14 residues. The V and J ends lost 11 bases and 0 bases respectively, with 16 bases between them. CDR3 protein: CAVNQGEMNTEAFF. CDR3 sequence (DNA): TGTGCCGTAAACCAAGGAGAGATGAACACTGAAGCTTTCTTT.

This rearrangement joins TRBV9 to TRBJ2-7; 8 positions agree with TRBD1. The germline V gene encodes CDR1 SGDLS and CDR2 YYNGEE. With 0 bases clipped from V and 3 bases from J, the junction kept 5 bases outside the gene matches. The CDR3 consists of 15 residues. CDR3 sequence (DNA): TGTGCCAGCAGCGTAGACGGGACAGGATACTACGAGCAGTACTTC. Amino acid sequence: CASSVDGTGYYEQYF.

This clone appeared a single time. The genes are TRBV19 and TRBJ1-2; 8 bases align to TRBD1. The junction had 6 bases not matched to a gene; V was cut back by 6 bases and J by 3 bases. This CDR3 is built from 14 residues. Germline V lookup: CDR1 LNHDA, CDR2 SQIVND (reference sequence). CDR3 coding DNA: TGTGCCAGTAGCAGGACAGGGTCTGACTATGGCTACACCTTC. It translates to CASSRTGSDYGYTF.

This clone has only one observation. The chain has TRBV29-1 and TRBJ1-4; D might be TRBD1 (5 bases). Deletions cut 3 bases from V and 7 bases from J, with 15 bases between. This CDR3 is built from 14 residues. Germline assignment: CDR1 SQVTM and CDR2 ANQGSEA. This chain's CDR3 is CSVEEDSSGEKLFF. CDR3 nucleotide sequence: TGCAGCGTTGAGGAAGACAGCTCTGGTGAAAAACTGTTTTTT.

V gene TRBV11-2 combines with J gene TRBJ1-1; a weak D match, TRBD1 (6 bases). CDR3 length: 14 amino acids. Germline V gene data show CDR1 as SGHAT and CDR2 as FQNNGV. V lost 5 bases to trimming and J lost 3 bases, with 13 bases between them. The CDR3 is CASSRQVWDTEAFF. The CDR3 coding sequence is TGTGCCAGCAGCCGACAGGTATGGGACACTGAAGCTTTCTTT.

This chain links TRBV27 with TRBJ2-7, with a weak D call TRBD1 (6 bases). CDR1 is MNHEY and CDR2 is SMNVEV in the germline V gene (reference sequence). The CDR3 is 13 amino acids. V was pared by 3 bases and J by 1 base, with 7 bases between. The CDR3 bases are TGTGCCAGCAGTTTGAGGGGGTCCTACGAGCAGTACTTC. It is translated as CASSLRGSYEQYF.

V usage is TRBV4-1 and J usage is TRBJ1-2, with TRBD1 matching 8 bases. The V segment lost 3 bases and the J segment 7 bases; nucleotides outside the gene matches: 16. CDR3 length: 17 amino acids. The germline CDR1 and CDR2 sequences are MGHRA and YSYEKL. The CDR3, as DNA: TGCGCCAGCAGCCATGTGGCCGTTATCCAGGGGGCGCGTGGCTACACCTTC. Protein: CASSHVAVIQGARGYTF.

The chain uses TRBV10-2 and TRBJ2-7; 8 bases are a match to TRBD1. The germline V gene has CDR1 WSHSY and CDR2 SAAADI. J gave up 13 bases and V 0 bases, and 5 bases lay outside the gene matches. CDR3 length equals 12 residues. The CDR3 region is CASSESSGGTYF. In DNA form, the CDR3 reads TGCGCCAGCAGTGAGTCTTCAGGGGGCACCTACTTC.

The rearrangement joins TRBV5-6 to TRBJ2-5; the D is unclear. The CDR3 runs 12 residues. Germline V gene sequence: CDR1 SGHDT, CDR2 YYEEEE. V was clipped by 2 bases and J by 5 bases, with 7 bases between them. The CDR3 protein is CASSFVLETQYF. Here the CDR3 DNA reads TGTGCCAGCAGCTTCGTGTTGGAGACCCAGTACTTC.

The V and J genes are TRBV18 and TRBJ1-1, with D hard to call. CDR3 length: 13 residues. Trimming removed 3 bases at V and 0 bases at J, with 5 bases between. CDR1 and CDR2 from the germline V gene are KGHSH and LQKENI. The CDR3 sequence: CASSPSMNTEAFF. The CDR3 region has the DNA TGTGCCAGCTCACCTTCTATGAACACTGAAGCTTTCTTT.

In this sample, this clone is hyperexpanded. This chain joins TRBV15 and TRBJ2-1; TRBD1 matches 7 bases. Germline V gives CDR1 LNHNV, CDR2 YYDKDF (reference sequence). This CDR3 is built from 15 residues. J gave up 5 bases and V 0 bases, and 4 bases lay outside the gene matches. CDR3 sequence: CATSRDWQGDNEQFF. The DNA for the CDR3 is TGTGCCACCAGCAGAGATTGGCAGGGGGACAATGAGCAGTTCTTC. The variable domain in full, with the rest retrieved from reference TRBV15 and TRBJ2-1, is DAMVIQNPRYQVTQFGKPVTLSCSQTLNHNVMYWYQQKSSQAPKLLFHYYDKDFNNEADTPDNFQSRRPNTSFCFLDIRSPGLGDTAMYLCATSRDWQGDNEQFFGPGTRLTVL.

This rearrangement joins TRBV19 to TRBJ1-4; a possible D gene is TRBD1 (5 bases). The CDR3 sequence is 15 residues long. CDR1 is LNHDA, CDR2 SQIVND, per germline (reference sequence). V was cut by 1 base and J by 0 bases, with 6 bases left in between. CDR3 sequence: CASSIATATNEKLFF. CDR3 bases: TGTGCCAGTAGTATAGCGACAGCAACTAATGAAAAACTGTTTTTT.

V usage is TRBV2 and J usage is TRBJ2-7; D possibly matches TRBD1 or TRBD2 (5 bases each). The CDR3 is 14 residues long. Trimming left V 5 bases short and J 2 bases short, with 13 bases between. Germline loops: CDR1 SNHLY, CDR2 FYNNEI. DNA for the CDR3: TGTGCCAGCAGTCAGGGACCGCTGGCCTACGAGCAGTACTTC. As protein: CASSQGPLAYEQYF.

The genes are TRBV30 and TRBJ1-4; D might be TRBD1 (5 bases). This CDR3 contains 12 residues. In germline, CDR1 is GTSNPN, CDR2 SVGIG (reference sequence). V was cut by 0 bases and J by 11 bases, with 10 bases left in between. The DNA of the CDR3 is TGTGCCTGGAGTGTGCAGGGAGGGAAACTGTTTTTT. Its protein is CAWSVQGGKLFF.

CDR3 amino acids: CASSQGQGENQPQHF. DNA for the CDR3: TGCGCCAGCAGCCAAGGACAGGGGGAGAATCAGCCCCAGCATTTT. The V call is TRBV4-1, the J call TRBJ1-5, with TRBD1 identical over 9 bases. The CDR3 is 15 amino acids. V lost 1 base and J lost 4; bases outside the gene matches: 2. In germline, CDR1 is MGHRA, CDR2 YSYEKL.

The chain uses TRBV27 and TRBJ2-7; no reliable D call. The V and J ends lost 2 bases and 6 bases respectively, with 11 bases between them. The germline gives CDR1 MNHEY, CDR2 SMNVEV (reference sequence). This CDR3 is 13 amino acids long. CDR3 nucleotide sequence: TGTGCCAGCAGTTTAGGGGATTGGGGCGAGCAGTACTTC. This gives the protein CASSLGDWGEQYF.

The V call is TRBV28, the J call TRBJ2-7; 8 bases align to TRBD1. Germline CDR1 is MDHEN and CDR2 is SYDVKM. V lost 6 bases to trimming and J lost 2 bases; unmatched junction nucleotides: 9. The CDR3 is made up of 15 amino acids. In DNA, the CDR3 is TGTGCCAGCAGGGAAACCGGGACAGGAGCCTACGAGCAGTACTTC. This translates into CASRETGTGAYEQYF.

The chain carries TRBV18 and TRBJ2-7; tentatively, D is TRBD2 (6 bases). The V end lost 2 bases, the J end lost 4 bases, and 24 bases lay between the germline ends. Germline-derived CDR1 and CDR2 are KGHSH and LQKENI. This CDR3 has 18 amino acids. CDR3 residues: CASSPRSREKGSPYEQYF. The CDR3 DNA follows: TGTGCCAGCTCACCAAGGAGTCGGGAGAAGGGATCCCCATACGAGCAGTACTTC.

This chain joins TRBV6-6 and TRBJ1-6; TRBD1 aligns across 8 bases. The CDR3 length is 15 residues. V trimming: 7 bases; J trimming: 5 bases; junction bases outside the gene matches: 7. Germline CDR1 MNHNY, CDR2 SVGAGI (reference sequence). The CDR3 DNA reads as TGTGCCAGCACCGGACAGGGAAATAATAATTCACCCCTCCACTTT. Translation gives CASTGQGNNNSPLHF.

The chain recombines TRBV27 with TRBJ1-5; D not resolved. Trimming took off 0 bases at V and 7 bases at J, with 13 bases between the two ends. Germline-derived CDR1 and CDR2 are MNHEY and SMNVEV (reference sequence). The CDR3 is 15 amino acids. The CDR3 DNA reads TGTGCCAGCAGTTTATCCACAGTGAGGAAGCAGCCCCAGCATTTT. Protein: CASSLSTVRKQPQHF.

This chain links TRBV6-1 with TRBJ2-1; D is uncertain. Per germline, CDR1 MNHNS and CDR2 SASEGT. Trimming took off 4 bases at V and 4 bases at J, with 20 bases between the two ends. This CDR3 contains 17 residues. The chain's CDR3 is CASSGAGSTEVYNEQFF. The CDR3 region has the DNA TGTGCCAGCAGTGGAGCCGGGTCTACCGAGGTATACAATGAGCAGTTCTTC.

The V and J genes are TRBV11-2 and TRBJ2-1, with 7 positions matching TRBD1. The J segment lost 6 bases and the V segment lost 7 bases, leaving 6 bases of the junction unmatched. Germline V lookup: CDR1 SGHAT, CDR2 FQNNGV. The CDR3 totals 13 residues. CDR3: CASTTGSGNEQFF. The DNA for the CDR3 is TGTGCCAGCACGACAGGGTCCGGCAATGAGCAGTTCTTC.

The rearrangement uses TRBV10-3 and TRBJ2-3, with a possible D match to TRBD2 (7 bases). The germline V and J ends were trimmed by 1 base and 2 bases, with 13 bases remaining between them. Germline V CDR1 and CDR2: ENHRY, SYGVKD. The CDR3 is made up of 16 amino acids. The DNA of the CDR3 is TGTGCCATCAGTGAGTGGGGGGGGCAGGACACAGATACGCAGTATTTT. It codes for CAISEWGGQDTDTQYF.

V is TRBV6-1 and J is TRBJ1-5; D remains ambiguous. The CDR3 runs 15 residues. The V gene lost 4 bases and the J gene lost 0 bases, with 10 bases spanning the gap. From germline, CDR1 is MNHNS and CDR2 SASEGT. CDR3 sequence (DNA): TGTGCCAGCAGTGTAGGAGTTTATAGCAATCAGCCCCAGCATTTT. Protein sequence: CASSVGVYSNQPQHF.

The rearrangement links TRBV27 to TRBJ2-4; possible D gene TRBD1, 5 bases. CDR3 length equals 17 residues. Germline V gene lookup returns CDR1 MNHEY and CDR2 SMNVEV (reference sequence). The V end was cut by 2 bases, the J end by 0 bases, with 14 bases between. The CDR3: CASSLRGSLLAKNIQYF. CDR3 nucleotides: TGTGCCAGCAGTTTAAGGGGTAGTCTACTAGCCAAAAACATTCAGTACTTC.

The chain joins TRBV2 to TRBJ2-1, with 10 bases aligning to TRBD2. V shed 5 bases, J shed 5 bases, and the junction held 9 bases outside the gene matches. Germline assignment: CDR1 SNHLY and CDR2 FYNNEI. CDR3 length: 16 residues. The CDR3 nucleotides are TGTGCCAGCAGTCCCCCGACTAGCGGGCTCCACAATGAGCAGTTCTTC. As protein: CASSPPTSGLHNEQFF.

This chain joins TRBV5-6 and TRBJ2-5, with D maybe TRBD1 (6 bases). CDR1 is SGHDT, CDR2 YYEEEE, per germline. V lost 2 bases, J lost 4 bases, and 21 bases lay in between. The CDR3 consists of 17 residues. The CDR3 region is CASSLGGEGQGGETQYF. In DNA form, the CDR3 reads TGTGCCAGCAGCTTAGGGGGTGAGGGCCAAGGTGGAGAGACCCAGTACTTC.